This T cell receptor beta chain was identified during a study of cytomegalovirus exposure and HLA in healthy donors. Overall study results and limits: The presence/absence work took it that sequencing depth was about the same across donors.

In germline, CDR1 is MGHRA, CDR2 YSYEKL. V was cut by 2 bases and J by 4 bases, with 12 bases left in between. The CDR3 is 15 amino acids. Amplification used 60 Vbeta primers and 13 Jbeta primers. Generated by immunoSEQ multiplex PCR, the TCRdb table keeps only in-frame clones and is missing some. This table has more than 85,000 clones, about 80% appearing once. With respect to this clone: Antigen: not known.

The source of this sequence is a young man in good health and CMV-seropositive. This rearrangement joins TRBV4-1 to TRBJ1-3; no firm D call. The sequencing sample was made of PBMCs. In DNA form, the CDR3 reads TGCGCCAGCAGCCAACCCGGGAGTCACGGAAACACCATATATTTT. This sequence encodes CASSQPGSHGNTIYF.